The rows below give T cell receptor beta chains drawn from one sample of a study of cytomegalovirus exposure and HLA in healthy donors. Profiling relied on immunoSEQ multiplex PCR, and the TCRdb table lists in-frame clones only, not all of them. Among approximately 250,000 clones listed, about 77% were seen once. The source material was PBMCs. The source is a boy aged 5 to 17 in good health and CMV-seronegative. The CDR3 runs from the conserved cysteine through the conserved F or W. Each record gives: V gene, J gene, D gene, clone size, CDR3 DNA, CDR3 protein. The D gene is left open where the match is weak. Where a row states a size, it is once, few, many or the class of an expanded clone; other rows omit it.

TRBV4-1	TRBJ2-7	TRBD2	-	TGCGCCAGCAGCCAAGACAAGGGTTACGGGGGGGAGCAGTACTTC	CASSQDKGYGGEQYF
TRBV27	TRBJ2-7	-	-	TGTGCCAGCGGCCCTTACACAGGAAACTACGAGCAGTACTTC	CASGPYTGNYEQYF
TRBV10-3	TRBJ2-6	-	-	TGTGCCATCAGTGTGGTCGGGGGGGCCAACGTCCTGACTTTC	CAISVVGGANVLTF
TRBV10-1	TRBJ2-3	TRBD2	-	TGCGCCAGCAGGCTTGGGACTAGCAGTGCAGATACGCAGTATTTT	CASRLGTSSADTQYF
TRBV2	TRBJ2-5	TRBD1	-	TGTGCCAGCAAAGGACAGGGACGCCAAGAGACCCAGTACTTC	CASKGQGRQETQYF
TRBV27	TRBJ2-1	-	-	TGTGCCAGCAGTTCTCCCCCGGCAGGTTCCTACAATGAGCAGTTCTTC	CASSSPPAGSYNEQFF
TRBV5-4	TRBJ2-2	-	-	TGTGCCAGCAGCTTTGTAGCGACTCTGGGCACCGGGGAGCTGTTTTTT	CASSFVATLGTGELFF
TRBV10-3	TRBJ1-2	-	-	TGTGCCATCAGTGACACAGGAACTCCTGCTAACTATGGCTACACCTTC	CAISDTGTPANYGYTF
TRBV9	TRBJ1-1	-	-	TGTGCCAGCAGCGTGACTCAGGGCACTGAAGCTTTCTTT	CASSVTQGTEAFF
TRBV9	TRBJ1-1	-	-	TGTGCCAGCAGCGCCGGGGGGGGGCCGGCTGAAGCTTTCTTT	CASSAGGGPAEAFF
TRBV10-3	TRBJ2-1	TRBD2	-	TGTGCCATCAGTGGGGGCGCGGGAGCCTTAGGTAATGAGCAGTTCTTC	CAISGGAGALGNEQFF
TRBV9	TRBJ1-4	TRBD1	few	TGTGCCAGCAGCGTAGGACAGGGAAATGAAAAACTGTTTTTT	CASSVGQGNEKLFF
TRBV6-1	TRBJ2-2	TRBD1	-	TGTGCCAGCAGTGGCTACAGGGGAGCGGAGACCGGGGAGCTGTTTTTT	CASSGYRGAETGELFF